Listed here are 28 T cell receptor beta chains from one sample, sequenced in a study of TIL therapy for anti-PD-1-resistant metastatic lung cancer. Described time point: pre-treatment sample, taken before nivolumab and TIL therapy. This was the immunoSEQ v3 assay. Repertoires were generated with immunoSEQ multiplex PCR, while TCRdb's copy carries only in-frame clones and drops some. The table has around 59,000 clones, 69% seen once; the top ten hold about 6.3%. The specimen was blood, collected at baseline. The receptors here all came from a person aged 25 to 79 with non-small cell lung cancer.

This chain joins TRBV4-2 and TRBJ2-2; TRBD1 aligns across 8 bases. J lost 4 bases, V lost 6 bases, and 10 bases had no gene match. The CDR3 loop spans 16 amino acids. The germline V gene encodes CDR1 LGHNA and CDR2 YNFKEQ. CDR3 DNA sequence: TGTGCCAGCAGACCCCCTAACAGGGGGAGCACCGGGGAGCTGTTTTTT. Translated, it gives CASRPPNRGSTGELFF.

The CDR3, as DNA: TGTGCCAGCAACCCACCCAATCAGCCCCAGCATTTT. Protein sequence: CASNPPNQPQHF. The chain combines TRBV2 with TRBJ1-5; D is undetermined. CDR1 is SNHLY, CDR2 FYNNEI, per germline. Trimming pared 7 bases from V and 3 bases from J, leaving 7 bases between. CDR3 length: 12 amino acids.

The gene calls are TRBV7-9 and TRBJ1-5; D remains ambiguous. V was trimmed by 5 bases and J by 4 bases, leaving 6 bases between them. Germline V gene sequence: CDR1 SEHNR, CDR2 FQNEAQ (reference sequence). The CDR3 extends over 12 amino acids. The CDR3 loop reads CASSPLNQPQHF. The CDR3 nucleotides read TGTGCCAGCAGCCCCCTTAATCAGCCCCAGCATTTT. Complete variable domain (other parts from reference TRBV7-9 and TRBJ1-5): DTGVSQNPRHKITKRGQNVTFRCDPISEHNRLYWYRQTLGQGPEFLTYFQNEAQLEKSRLLSDRFSAERPKGSFSTLEIQRTEQGDSAMYLCASSPLNQPQHFGDGTRLSIL.

J is TRBJ2-1 and V is TRBV5-4; a possible D gene is TRBD1 (5 bases). V lost 4 bases to trimming and J lost 3 bases, with 8 bases between them. The CDR3 contains 13 residues. Germline loops: CDR1 SGHNT, CDR2 YYREEE (reference sequence). CDR3 in amino acids: CASSADSYNEQFF. CDR3 DNA sequence: TGTGCCAGCAGCGCAGACAGCTACAATGAGCAGTTCTTC.

The chain has TRBV7-6 and TRBJ2-2; D gene uncertain. Germline CDR1 reads SGHVS; CDR2 reads FNYEAQ. This CDR3 has 14 residues. Trimming cost V 1 base and J 5 bases, with 8 bases left between them. The CDR3 loop is CASSLVFRTGELFF. The CDR3 DNA reads as TGTGCCAGCAGCTTAGTTTTCAGGACCGGGGAGCTGTTTTTT.

This clone has more than one count but fewer than ten. The rearrangement uses TRBV5-4 and TRBJ1-5; maybe TRBD1 (5 bases). CDR1 is SGHNT and CDR2 is YYREEE in the germline V gene (reference sequence). This CDR3 has 13 residues. The V end was cut by 2 bases, the J end by 8 bases, with 11 bases between. This chain's CDR3 is CASSFGLGEPQHF. CDR3 sequence (DNA): TGTGCCAGCAGCTTTGGGTTGGGGGAGCCCCAGCATTTT.

The V and J genes are TRBV5-8 and TRBJ2-3, with TRBD1 matching 9 bases. The V gene's germline CDR1 is SGHTS and CDR2 YDEGEE. After removal of 1 base from V and 2 bases from J, the junction contained 8 bases not matched to a gene. The CDR3 spans 17 residues. The CDR3 region is CASSLIRTGDYTDTQYF. CDR3 nucleotides: TGTGCCAGCAGCTTGATCAGGACAGGGGATTACACAGATACGCAGTATTTT.

The chain employs TRBV6-5 and TRBJ1-1; D gene ambiguous. The CDR3 spans 11 residues. CDR1 and CDR2 from the germline V gene are MNHEY and SVGAGI. The V and J ends lost 6 bases and 4 bases respectively, with 6 bases between them. CDR3 sequence reads: CASRGLTEAFF. CDR3 nucleotide sequence: TGTGCCAGCAGGGGCCTCACTGAAGCTTTCTTT.

The gene calls are TRBV27 and TRBJ1-1; possible D gene TRBD1, 6 bases. CDR1 MNHEY and CDR2 SMNVEV come from the germline V gene (reference sequence). Trimming cost V 6 bases and J 1 base, with 15 bases left between them. The CDR3 runs 15 residues. The DNA for the CDR3 is TGTGCCAGCAGGGATTGGGGCAGGGGGAACACTGAAGCTTTCTTT. It is translated as CASRDWGRGNTEAFF.

The CDR3 region is CASSSDGSGNEQFF. The CDR3, as DNA: TGTGCCAGTAGTAGTGACGGGAGTGGAAATGAGCAGTTCTTC. V and J are TRBV19 and TRBJ2-1; the D gene is possibly TRBD2 (6 bases). Trimming removed 4 bases from V and 7 bases from J, with 14 bases in between. This CDR3 is built from 14 residues. Germline V gene data show CDR1 as LNHDA and CDR2 as SQIVND (reference sequence). Full variable domain (outside the CDR3, taken from reference TRBV19 and TRBJ2-1): DGGITQSPKYLFRKEGQNVTLSCEQNLNHDAMYWYRQDPGQGLRLIYYSQIVNDFQKGDIAEGYSVSREKKESFPLTVTSAQKNPTAFYLCASSSDGSGNEQFFGPGTRLTVL.

The chain joins TRBV4-2 to TRBJ1-2; no reliable D call. From germline, CDR1 is LGHNA and CDR2 YNFKEQ. V dropped 0 bases and J dropped 2 bases, with 13 bases sitting between them. The CDR3 has 16 amino acids. This chain's CDR3 is CASSQDKGDGNYGYTF. CDR3 DNA sequence: TGTGCCAGCAGCCAAGATAAAGGCGACGGCAACTATGGCTACACCTTC.

The table lists this clone with a count of one. The chain is built from TRBV6-1 and TRBJ1-2; 9 bases align to TRBD1. The J segment lost 5 bases and the V segment lost 8 bases, leaving 6 bases of the junction unmatched. There are 13 residues in the CDR3. Germline V gene lookup returns CDR1 MNHNS and CDR2 SASEGT. The CDR3 is CASRGQGVYGYTF. CDR3 DNA: TGTGCCAGCCGGGGACAGGGAGTGTATGGCTACACCTTC.

The chain links TRBV5-1 to TRBJ1-6, with D tentatively TRBD1 (5 bases). The CDR3 loop spans 16 amino acids. Germline V gene sequence: CDR1 SGHRS, CDR2 YFSETQ. V was trimmed by 0 bases and J by 6 bases, leaving 13 bases between them. This CDR3 is CASSLDYPGFNSPLHF. DNA of the CDR3: TGCGCCAGCAGCTTGGATTATCCAGGGTTTAATTCACCCCTCCACTTT.

The chain joins TRBV11-2 to TRBJ1-2; TRBD1 matches 8 bases. The CDR3 totals 15 residues. Looked up from germline, CDR1 is SGHAT and CDR2 is FQNNGV. The V segment lost 1 base and the J segment 5 bases; nucleotides outside the gene matches: 6. In nucleotides, the CDR3 is TGTGCCAGCAGCTTAGTCCCCGACAGGGGATATGGCTACACCTTC. The encoded protein is CASSLVPDRGYGYTF.

The chain employs TRBV29-1 and TRBJ2-3; the match to TRBD2 covers 9 bases. The CDR3 consists of 16 residues. Germline V gives CDR1 SQVTM, CDR2 ANQGSEA. The V and J ends lost 4 bases and 1 base, in that order; junction bases with no gene match: 9. In DNA form, the CDR3 reads TGCAGCGTTGTGGGCGGGAGGGGATATGGCACAGATACGCAGTATTTT. It codes for CSVVGGRGYGTDTQYF.

The chain links TRBV5-1 to TRBJ2-5; no clear D. Trimming shortened V by 3 bases and J by 2 bases, and 14 bases separated the two germline ends. The germline V gene has CDR1 SGHRS and CDR2 YFSETQ. The CDR3 length is 15 residues. CDR3 in amino acids: CASSYLTGGQETQYF. The CDR3, as DNA: TGCGCCAGCAGCTACTTGACGGGTGGTCAAGAGACCCAGTACTTC.

The chain carries TRBV7-2 and TRBJ2-7; 7 nucleotides align to TRBD2. Germline CDR1 and CDR2: SGHTA and FQGNSA. The V segment lost 2 bases and the J segment 3 bases; nucleotides outside the gene matches: 7. The CDR3 loop spans 15 amino acids. The CDR3 DNA follows: TGTGCCAGCAGCTTACGTGGGGGAGGGCTCTACGAGCAGTACTTC. Its protein product is CASSLRGGGLYEQYF. The variable domain in full, with the rest retrieved from reference TRBV7-2 and TRBJ2-7, is GAGVSQSPSNKVTEKGKDVELRCDPISGHTALYWYRQSLGQGLEFLIYFQGNSAPDKSGLPSDRFSAERTGGSVSTLTIQRTQQEDSAVYLCASSLRGGGLYEQYFGPGTRLTVT.

This chain links TRBV7-9 with TRBJ2-1; tentatively, D is TRBD2 (7 bases). The CDR3 contains 17 residues. CDR1 and CDR2 from the germline V gene are SEHNR and FQNEAQ (reference sequence). Trimming left V 5 bases short and J 0 bases short, with 17 bases between. The CDR3 loop is CASSLGGGRSSYNEQFF. DNA for the CDR3: TGTGCCAGCAGCCTGGGAGGGGGGAGAAGCTCCTACAATGAGCAGTTCTTC.

The table lists this clone with a few counts. CDR3 residues: CASSFWERNEKLFF. The CDR3 nucleotides read TGTGCCAGCAGTTTTTGGGAAAGAAACGAAAAACTGTTTTTT. This chain connects TRBV28 to TRBJ1-4; no clear D. The CDR3 runs to 14 residues. CDR1 is MDHEN, CDR2 SYDVKM, per germline. The V end lost 3 bases, the J end lost 8 bases, and 13 bases lay between the germline ends. Using reference TRBV28 and TRBJ1-4 for the parts outside the CDR3, the full variable domain is DVKVTQSSRYLVKRTGEKVFLECVQDMDHENMFWYRQDPGLGLRLIYFSYDVKMKEKGDIPEGYSVSREKKERFSLILESASTNQTSMYLCASSFWERNEKLFFGSGTQLSVL.

This clone appeared a single time. The gene calls are TRBV29-1 and TRBJ2-3, with D perhaps TRBD1 (6 bases). CDR3 length equals 13 residues. Germline lookup yields CDR1 SQVTM and CDR2 ANQGSEA. V lost 3 bases and J lost 2, with 9 bases in between. The CDR3 here is CSVDRGYTDTQYF. The CDR3 nucleotides are TGCAGCGTTGACAGGGGATACACAGATACGCAGTATTTT.

CDR3 loop: CASSGPLSPLHF. CDR3 nucleotide sequence: TGTGCCAGCAGTGGGCCCCTTTCACCCCTCCACTTT. The V gene is TRBV2, the J gene TRBJ1-6; no firm D call. The V gene's germline CDR1 is SNHLY and CDR2 FYNNEI. The CDR3 runs to 12 residues. V shed 4 bases and J shed 9 bases, with 7 bases lying between them. The variable domain in full, completed from reference TRBV2 and TRBJ1-6, reads EPEVTQTPSHQVTQMGQEVILRCVPISNHLYFYWYRQILGQKVEFLVSFYNNEISEKSEIFDDQFSVERPDGSNFTLKIRSTKLEDSAMYFCASSGPLSPLHFGNGTRLTVT.

This clone was found a few times. The chain combines TRBV27 with TRBJ2-2, with 10 positions matching TRBD2. The CDR3 is 16 amino acids. V was pared by 3 bases and J by 4 bases, with 5 bases of the junction left unmatched. Germline V lookup: CDR1 MNHEY, CDR2 SMNVEV (reference sequence). In nucleotides, the CDR3 is TGTGCCAGCAGTTTCCTAGCGGGAGTTTCCACCGGGGAGCTGTTTTTT. This gives the protein CASSFLAGVSTGELFF.

This clone was seen more than once but under ten times. The chain couples TRBV10-2 to TRBJ2-5; 9 nucleotides line up with TRBD2. Germline V CDR1 and CDR2: WSHSY, SAAADI. This CDR3 has 16 amino acids. Germline trimming cut 3 bases from V and 0 bases from J; bases unmatched to any gene: 5. DNA of the CDR3: TGCGCCAGCAGTGAACTCAGCGGGGGGTACCAAGAGACCCAGTACTTC. It translates to CASSELSGGYQETQYF.

The chain combines TRBV2 with TRBJ1-6; D is perhaps TRBD1 (6 bases). Per germline, CDR1 SNHLY and CDR2 FYNNEI. V was trimmed by 4 bases and J by 1 base, leaving 14 bases between them. The CDR3 runs 17 residues. CDR3 in DNA: TGTGCCAGCAGTGCTAACCAGGGGAGGTCCTATAATTCACCCCTCCACTTT. Encoded protein: CASSANQGRSYNSPLHF.

The rearrangement uses TRBV9 and TRBJ1-1, with no clear D. Trimming removed 0 bases from V and 4 bases from J, with 10 bases in between. CDR3 size: 14 residues. The germline gives CDR1 SGDLS, CDR2 YYNGEE. CDR3 sequence (DNA): TGTGCCAGCAGCGTAGCTGGCCAGACCACTGAAGCTTTCTTT. This encodes CASSVAGQTTEAFF.

The gene calls are TRBV7-9 and TRBJ2-4, with unresolved D. The CDR3 has 12 residues. The germline V gene encodes CDR1 SEHNR and CDR2 FQNEAQ (reference sequence). Trimming took 3 bases from V and 12 from J, leaving 12 bases between them. In nucleotides, the CDR3 is TGTGCCAGCAGCTTTGGCGAATCGCCTCAGTACTTC. Translated: CASSFGESPQYF.

The chain joins TRBV4-1 to TRBJ2-1, with 10 bases aligning to TRBD1. In germline, CDR1 is MGHRA, CDR2 YSYEKL. Losses at the gene ends were 3 bases for V and 15 bases for J; bases not matched to a gene: 5. The CDR3 runs 12 residues. This CDR3 is CASSQGTGETFF. CDR3 sequence (DNA): TGCGCCAGCAGCCAGGGGACAGGGGAGACGTTCTTC.

This rearrangement joins TRBV5-6 to TRBJ1-2; D may be TRBD1 (5 bases). The CDR3 totals 15 residues. Trimming cost V 2 bases and J 5 bases, with 16 bases left between them. Germline CDR1 SGHDT, CDR2 YYEEEE. CDR3 DNA sequence: TGTGCCAGCAGCTTACCCTGGGGCGGGGAATATGGCTACACCTTC. Translation gives CASSLPWGGEYGYTF.